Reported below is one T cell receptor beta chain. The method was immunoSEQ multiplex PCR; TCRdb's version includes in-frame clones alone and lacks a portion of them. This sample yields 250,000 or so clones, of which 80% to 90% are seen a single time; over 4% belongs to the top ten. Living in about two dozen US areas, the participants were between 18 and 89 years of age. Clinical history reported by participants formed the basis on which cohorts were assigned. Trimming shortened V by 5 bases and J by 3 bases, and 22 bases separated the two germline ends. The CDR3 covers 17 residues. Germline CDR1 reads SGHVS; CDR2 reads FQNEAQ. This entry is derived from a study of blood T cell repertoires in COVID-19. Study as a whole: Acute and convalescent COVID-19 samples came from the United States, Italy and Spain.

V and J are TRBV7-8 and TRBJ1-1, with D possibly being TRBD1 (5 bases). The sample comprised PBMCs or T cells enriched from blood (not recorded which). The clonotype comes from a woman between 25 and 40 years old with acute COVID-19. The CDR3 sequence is CASSAHRIGFSDTEAFF. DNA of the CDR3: TGTGCCAGCAGCGCCCACAGGATTGGTTTTTCGGACACTGAAGCTTTCTTT. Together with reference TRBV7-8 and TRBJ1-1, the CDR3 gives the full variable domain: GAGVSQSPRYKVAKRGQDVALRCDPISGHVSLFWYQQALGQGPEFLTYFQNEAQLDKSGLPSDRFFAERPEGSVSTLKIQRTQQEDSAVYLCASSAHRIGFSDTEAFFGQGTRLTVV.